This T cell receptor (beta chain) came from a study of blood T cell repertoires in COVID-19. Study-level background: Whether acute or convalescent, the COVID-19 samples came from the United States, Italy and Spain. From T cells, B-cell-depleted T cells, or PBMCs came the material, which was cDNA or gDNA.

There are 15 residues in the CDR3. V lost 5 bases and J lost 1; bases outside the gene matches: 5. In germline, CDR1 is SNHLY, CDR2 FYNNEI. How the authors handled the data: Reference gene primer amplification in the assay estimated nucleated cell counts. The method was immunoSEQ multiplex PCR; TCRdb's version includes in-frame clones alone and lacks a portion of them. From that table come the V and J calls and clone size; the DNA was used to work out D and trimming. Seen here are about 160,000 clones, 84% observed once, and the top ten hold roughly 8%. The V gene is TRBV2, the J gene TRBJ2-7, with TRBD1 matching over 10 bases. The receptor was isolated from a man aged 40-55 years who had recovered from COVID-19. Specimen: peripheral blood. CDR3 in amino acids: CASSSRDRGSYEQYF. CDR3 coding DNA: TGTGCCAGCAGTAGTCGGGACAGGGGTTCCTACGAGCAGTACTTC. Supplemented by reference TRBV2 and TRBJ2-7, the full variable domain reads EPEVTQTPSHQVTQMGQEVILRCVPISNHLYFYWYRQILGQKVEFLVSFYNNEISEKSEIFDDQFSVERPDGSNFTLKIRSTKLEDSAMYFCASSSRDRGSYEQYFGPGTRLTVT.